The entry below describes one T cell receptor (beta chain). This entry belongs to a study of blood T cell repertoires in COVID-19. How the authors handled the data: It was from reference gene primer amplification that nucleated cell counts were estimated. Method: immunoSEQ multiplex PCR; TCRdb's copy keeps in-frame clones and lacks some. V and J calls and clone size are given by that table; D and trimming were obtained from the DNA. Counted here are about 15,000 clones, approximately 80% occurring once; the ten biggest clones make up about 15%. This receptor was obtained from a human donor in a cohort sampled during active COVID-19. Sequences were obtained from peripheral blood.

CDR3 bases: TGTGCCAGCTCACCACGTAACGACCAGGGCAATCAGCCCCAGCATTTT. Protein sequence: CASSPRNDQGNQPQHF. This chain links TRBV18 with TRBJ1-5; D uncertain. The CDR3 runs to 16 residues. Trimming stripped 1 base from V and 2 bases from J, with 12 bases between. Germline V gene sequence: CDR1 KGHSH, CDR2 LQKENI.